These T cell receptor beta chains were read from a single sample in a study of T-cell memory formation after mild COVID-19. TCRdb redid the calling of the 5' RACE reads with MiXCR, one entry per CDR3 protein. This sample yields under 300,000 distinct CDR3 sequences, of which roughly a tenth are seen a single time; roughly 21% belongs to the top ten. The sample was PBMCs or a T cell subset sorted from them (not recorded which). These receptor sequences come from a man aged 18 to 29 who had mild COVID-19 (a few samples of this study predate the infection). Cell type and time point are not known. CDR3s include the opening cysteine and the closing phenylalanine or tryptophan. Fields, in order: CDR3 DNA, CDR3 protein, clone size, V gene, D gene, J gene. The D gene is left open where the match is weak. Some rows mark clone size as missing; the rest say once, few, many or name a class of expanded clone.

CDR3 DNA: TGTGCCAGCAGCTCCCATCCAGGGGATGAGCAGTTCTTC; CDR3 protein: CASSSHPGDEQFF; clone size: few; V gene: TRBV7-6; D gene: NA; J gene: TRBJ2-1
CDR3 DNA: TGCGCCAGCAGCCAAGATGTAGGGGGGCCCCAGCATTTT; CDR3 protein: CASSQDVGGPQHF; clone size: NA; V gene: TRBV4-3; D gene: NA; J gene: TRBJ1-5
CDR3 DNA: TGCGCCAGCAGCTTGGAGGGGACTCAGCCCCAGCATTTT; CDR3 protein: CASSLEGTQPQHF; clone size: NA; V gene: TRBV5-1; D gene: NA; J gene: TRBJ1-5
CDR3 DNA: TGTGCCAGCAGCTCCCGACTTGGGACTAGCGGGGGCCCCTCCTACAATGAGCAGTTCTTC; CDR3 protein: CASSSRLGTSGGPSYNEQFF; clone size: NA; V gene: TRBV11-3; D gene: TRBD2; J gene: TRBJ2-1
CDR3 DNA: TGTGCCAGCAGCTTAGCGGGCACCGTAAAAGCTGAAGCTTTCTTT; CDR3 protein: CASSLAGTVKAEAFF; clone size: NA; V gene: TRBV11-1; D gene: NA; J gene: TRBJ1-1
CDR3 DNA: TGTGCCAGCAGTTTACTGGAGGTTAGAGCAGATACGCAGTATTTT; CDR3 protein: CASSLLEVRADTQYF; clone size: many; V gene: TRBV12-3/TRBV12-4; D gene: NA; J gene: TRBJ2-3
CDR3 DNA: TGTGCCAGCAGTTTTCTGCAAGGCTACACCTTC; CDR3 protein: CASSFLQGYTF; clone size: few; V gene: TRBV12-3/TRBV12-4; D gene: NA; J gene: TRBJ1-2
CDR3 DNA: TGTGCCAGCAGTTTAGACAGGGGAGCGACAGATACGCAGTATTTT; CDR3 protein: CASSLDRGATDTQYF; clone size: NA; V gene: TRBV12-3/TRBV12-4; D gene: TRBD1; J gene: TRBJ2-3
CDR3 DNA: TGTGCCAGCAGCACCCGGATCCGGTCGTACTATGGCTACACCTTC; CDR3 protein: CASSTRIRSYYGYTF; clone size: many; V gene: TRBV3-1; D gene: NA; J gene: TRBJ1-2
CDR3 DNA: TGTGCCAGCAGTTACTACGGAGGCACAGATACGCAGTATTTT; CDR3 protein: CASSYYGGTDTQYF; clone size: NA; V gene: TRBV6-2/TRBV6-3; D gene: NA; J gene: TRBJ2-3
CDR3 DNA: TGCGCCAGCAGCCATCCCGGGGAGGGGGCGCAATATGGCTACACCTTC; CDR3 protein: CASSHPGEGAQYGYTF; clone size: few; V gene: TRBV4-1; D gene: TRBD1; J gene: TRBJ1-2
CDR3 DNA: TGTGCCAGCAGCTTCTTGGCAGGAGGGAGGACTGAAGCTTTCTTT; CDR3 protein: CASSFLAGGRTEAFF; clone size: few; V gene: TRBV11-2; D gene: NA; J gene: TRBJ1-1
CDR3 DNA: TGCGCCAGCCGGCGTAGCACAGATACGCAGTATTTT; CDR3 protein: CASRRSTDTQYF; clone size: many; V gene: TRBV5-1; D gene: NA; J gene: TRBJ2-3
CDR3 DNA: TGTGCCAGCAGTTCCCCTCAAGAGCGGGTTACGGAGACCCAGTACTTC; CDR3 protein: CASSSPQERVTETQYF; clone size: NA; V gene: TRBV12-3/TRBV12-4; D gene: NA; J gene: TRBJ2-5
CDR3 DNA: TGTGCCAGCGGACGGGGAGCGGAAGAGACCCAGTACTTC; CDR3 protein: CASGRGAEETQYF; clone size: few; V gene: TRBV12-3/TRBV12-4; D gene: NA; J gene: TRBJ2-5